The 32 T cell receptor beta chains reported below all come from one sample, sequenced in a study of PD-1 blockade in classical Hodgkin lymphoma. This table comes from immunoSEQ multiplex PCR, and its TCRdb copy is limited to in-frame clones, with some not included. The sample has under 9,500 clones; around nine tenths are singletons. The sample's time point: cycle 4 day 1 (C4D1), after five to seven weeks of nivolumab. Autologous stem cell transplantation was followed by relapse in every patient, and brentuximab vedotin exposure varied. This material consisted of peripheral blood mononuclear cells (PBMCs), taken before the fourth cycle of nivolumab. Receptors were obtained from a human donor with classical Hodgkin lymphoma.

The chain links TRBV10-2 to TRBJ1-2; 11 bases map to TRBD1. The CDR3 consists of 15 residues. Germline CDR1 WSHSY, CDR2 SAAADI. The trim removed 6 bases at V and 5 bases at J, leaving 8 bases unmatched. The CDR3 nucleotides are TGCGCCAGCAGCCTACGGACAGGGGGCTATTATGGCTACACCTTC. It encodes CASSLRTGGYYGYTF.

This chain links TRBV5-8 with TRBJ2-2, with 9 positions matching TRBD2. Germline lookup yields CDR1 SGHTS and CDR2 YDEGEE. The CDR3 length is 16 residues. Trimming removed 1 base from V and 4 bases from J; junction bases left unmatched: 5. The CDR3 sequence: CASSLSLAGITGELFF. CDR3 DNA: TGTGCCAGCAGCTTGAGTCTAGCGGGAATCACCGGGGAGCTGTTTTTT.

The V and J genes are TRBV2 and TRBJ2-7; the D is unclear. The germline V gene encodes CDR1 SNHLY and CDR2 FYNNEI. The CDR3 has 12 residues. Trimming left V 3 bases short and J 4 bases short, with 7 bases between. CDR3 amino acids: CASSDLGYEQYF. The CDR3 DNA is TGTGCCAGCAGTGATTTAGGGTACGAGCAGTACTTC.

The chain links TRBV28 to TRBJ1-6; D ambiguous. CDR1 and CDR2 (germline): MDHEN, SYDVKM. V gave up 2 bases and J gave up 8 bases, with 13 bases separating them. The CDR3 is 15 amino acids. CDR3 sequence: CASSLHPGRDSPLHF. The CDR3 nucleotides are TGTGCCAGCAGTTTACACCCGGGGAGGGATTCACCCCTCCACTTT.

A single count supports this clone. CDR3 sequence (DNA): TGTGCCAGCAGTTTATGGGAATTGGACAAGAACACCGGGGAGCTGTTTTTT. Protein product: CASSLWELDKNTGELFF. The genes are TRBV28 and TRBJ2-2, with D maybe TRBD1 (5 bases). The CDR3 length is 17 residues. Trimming stripped 0 bases from V and 1 base from J, with 12 bases between. Germline CDR1 and CDR2: MDHEN and SYDVKM.

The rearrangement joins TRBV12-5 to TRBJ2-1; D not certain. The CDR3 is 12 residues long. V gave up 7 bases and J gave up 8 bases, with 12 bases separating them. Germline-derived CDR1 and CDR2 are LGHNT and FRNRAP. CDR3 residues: CASALTQDEQFF. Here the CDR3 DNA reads TGTGCTAGTGCCCTAACTCAGGATGAGCAGTTCTTC.

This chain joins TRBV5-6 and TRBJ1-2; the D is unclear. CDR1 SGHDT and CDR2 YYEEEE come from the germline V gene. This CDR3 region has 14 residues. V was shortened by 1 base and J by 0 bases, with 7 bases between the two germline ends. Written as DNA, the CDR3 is TGTGCCAGCAGCTTGAGGTTAACTAACTATGGCTACACCTTC. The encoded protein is CASSLRLTNYGYTF.

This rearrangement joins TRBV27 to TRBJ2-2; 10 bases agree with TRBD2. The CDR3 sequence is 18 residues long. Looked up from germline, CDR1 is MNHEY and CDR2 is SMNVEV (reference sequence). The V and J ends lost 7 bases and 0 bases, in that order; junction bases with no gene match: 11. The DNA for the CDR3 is TGTGCCAGCACTTTTACCCTAGCGGGGGCCTCGAACACCGGGGAGCTGTTTTTT. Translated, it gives CASTFTLAGASNTGELFF.

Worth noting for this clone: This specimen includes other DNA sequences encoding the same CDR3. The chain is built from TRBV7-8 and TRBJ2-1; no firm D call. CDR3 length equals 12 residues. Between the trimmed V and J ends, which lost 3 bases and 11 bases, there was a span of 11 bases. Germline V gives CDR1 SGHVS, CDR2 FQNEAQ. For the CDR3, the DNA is TGTGCCAGCAGCTTTTATGAAGGAAAGCAGTTCTTC. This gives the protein CASSFYEGKQFF. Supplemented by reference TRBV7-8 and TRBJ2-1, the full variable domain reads GAGVSQSPRYKVAKRGQDVALRCDPISGHVSLFWYQQALGQGPEFLTYFQNEAQLDKSGLPSDRFFAERPEGSVSTLKIQRTQQEDSAVYLCASSFYEGKQFFGPGTRLTVL.

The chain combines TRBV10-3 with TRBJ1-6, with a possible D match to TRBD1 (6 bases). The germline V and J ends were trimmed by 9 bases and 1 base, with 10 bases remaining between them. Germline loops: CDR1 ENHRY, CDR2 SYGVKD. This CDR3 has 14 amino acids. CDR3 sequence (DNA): TGTGCCATATCCCAGGGGTCCTATAATTCACCCCTCCACTTT. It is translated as CAISQGSYNSPLHF.

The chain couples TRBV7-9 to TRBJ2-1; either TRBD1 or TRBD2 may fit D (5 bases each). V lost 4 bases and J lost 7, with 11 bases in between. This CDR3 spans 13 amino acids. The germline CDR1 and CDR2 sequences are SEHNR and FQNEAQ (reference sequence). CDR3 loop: CASSYLGENEQFF. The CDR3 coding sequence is TGTGCCAGCAGCTACCTAGGGGAGAATGAGCAGTTCTTC.

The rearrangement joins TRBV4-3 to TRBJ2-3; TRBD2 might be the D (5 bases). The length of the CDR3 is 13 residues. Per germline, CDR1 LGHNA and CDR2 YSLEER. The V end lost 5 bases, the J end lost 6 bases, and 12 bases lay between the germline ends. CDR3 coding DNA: TGCGCCAGCAGCTATAGTGGGGAGGATACGCAGTATTTT. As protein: CASSYSGEDTQYF.

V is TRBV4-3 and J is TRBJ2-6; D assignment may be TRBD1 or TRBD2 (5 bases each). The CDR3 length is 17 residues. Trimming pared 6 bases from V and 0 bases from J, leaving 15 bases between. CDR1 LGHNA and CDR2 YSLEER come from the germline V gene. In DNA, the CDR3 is TGCGCCAGCAGTTCCGGAGCAGGGAGCTCTGGGGCCAACGTCCTGACTTTC. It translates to CASSSGAGSSGANVLTF.

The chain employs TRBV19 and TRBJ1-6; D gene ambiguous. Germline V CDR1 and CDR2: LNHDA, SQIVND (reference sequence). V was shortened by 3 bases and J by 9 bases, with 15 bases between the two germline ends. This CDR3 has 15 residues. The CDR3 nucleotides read TGTGCCAGTAGTATTCTGACACCTTCTATTTCACCCCTCCACTTT. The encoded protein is CASSILTPSISPLHF.

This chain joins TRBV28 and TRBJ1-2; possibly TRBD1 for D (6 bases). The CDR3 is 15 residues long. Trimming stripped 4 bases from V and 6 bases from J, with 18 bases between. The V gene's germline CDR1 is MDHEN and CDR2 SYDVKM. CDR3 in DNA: TGTGCCAGCAGTTCGGAGGGGGGGAGGGTTAATGGCTACACCTTC. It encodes CASSSEGGRVNGYTF.

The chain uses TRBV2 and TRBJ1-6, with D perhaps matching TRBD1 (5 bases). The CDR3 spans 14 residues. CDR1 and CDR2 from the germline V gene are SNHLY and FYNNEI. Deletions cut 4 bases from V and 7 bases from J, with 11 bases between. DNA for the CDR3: TGTGCCAGCAGTGCGCAGGGAGGAAATTCACCCCTCCACTTT. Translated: CASSAQGGNSPLHF.

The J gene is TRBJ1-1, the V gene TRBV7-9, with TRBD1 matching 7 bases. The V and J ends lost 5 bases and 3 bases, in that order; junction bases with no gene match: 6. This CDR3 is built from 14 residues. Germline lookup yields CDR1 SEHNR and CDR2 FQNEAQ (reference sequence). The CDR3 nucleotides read TGTGCCAGCAGCCGGGACAGCGAGTACACTGAAGCTTTCTTT. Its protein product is CASSRDSEYTEAFF.

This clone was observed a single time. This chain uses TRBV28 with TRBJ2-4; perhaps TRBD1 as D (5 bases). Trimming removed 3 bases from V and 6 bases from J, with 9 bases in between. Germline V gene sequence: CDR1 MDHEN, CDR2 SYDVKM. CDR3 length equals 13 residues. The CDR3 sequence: CASSFGDRNIQYF. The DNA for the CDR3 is TGTGCCAGCAGTTTTGGTGACAGAAACATTCAGTACTTC.

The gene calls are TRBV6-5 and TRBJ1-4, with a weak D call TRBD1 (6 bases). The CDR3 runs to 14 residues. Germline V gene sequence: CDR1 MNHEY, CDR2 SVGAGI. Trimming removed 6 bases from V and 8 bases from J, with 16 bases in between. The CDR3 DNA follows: TGTGCCAGCAGACTTTCAGGGGCTGGAGAAAAACTGTTTTTT. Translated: CASRLSGAGEKLFF.

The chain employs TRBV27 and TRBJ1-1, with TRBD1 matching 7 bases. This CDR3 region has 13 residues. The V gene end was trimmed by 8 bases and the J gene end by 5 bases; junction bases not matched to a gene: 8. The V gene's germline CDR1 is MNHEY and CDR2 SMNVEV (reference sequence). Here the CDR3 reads CASGQGVGTEAFF. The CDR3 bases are TGTGCCAGCGGTCAGGGGGTGGGTACTGAAGCTTTCTTT.

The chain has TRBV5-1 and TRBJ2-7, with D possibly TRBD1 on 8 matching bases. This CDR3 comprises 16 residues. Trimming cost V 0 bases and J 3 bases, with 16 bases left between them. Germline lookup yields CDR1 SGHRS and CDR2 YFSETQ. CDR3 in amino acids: CASSLATGGVNYEQYF. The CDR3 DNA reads TGCGCCAGCAGCTTGGCCACAGGGGGGGTTAACTACGAGCAGTACTTC.

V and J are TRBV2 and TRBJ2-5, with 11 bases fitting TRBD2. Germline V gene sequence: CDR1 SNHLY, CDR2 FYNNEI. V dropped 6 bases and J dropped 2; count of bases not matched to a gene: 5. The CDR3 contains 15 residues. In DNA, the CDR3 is TGTGCCAGCAGGCTAGCGGGGGGACCACAAGAGACCCAGTACTTC. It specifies CASRLAGGPQETQYF.

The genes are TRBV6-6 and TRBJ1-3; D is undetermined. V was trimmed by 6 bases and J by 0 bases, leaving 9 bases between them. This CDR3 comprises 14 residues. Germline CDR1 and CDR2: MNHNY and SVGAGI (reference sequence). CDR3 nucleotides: TGTGCCAGCAGCCAACAGTTCTCTGGAAACACCATATATTTT. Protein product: CASSQQFSGNTIYF.

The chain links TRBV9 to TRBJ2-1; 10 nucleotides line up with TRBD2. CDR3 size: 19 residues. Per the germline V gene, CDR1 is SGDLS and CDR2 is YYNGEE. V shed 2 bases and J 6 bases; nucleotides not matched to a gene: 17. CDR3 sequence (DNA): TGTGCCAGCAGCGTCTCCCGAACGAGCCTAGCGGGGGAGGTCAATGAGCAGTTCTTC. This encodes CASSVSRTSLAGEVNEQFF.

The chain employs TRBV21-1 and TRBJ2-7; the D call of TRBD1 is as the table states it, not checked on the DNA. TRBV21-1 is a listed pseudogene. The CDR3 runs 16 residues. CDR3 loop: CASSKGLRTDGYEQYF. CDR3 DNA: TGTGCCAGCAGCAAGGGCCTGAGGACAGATGGCTACGAGCAGTACTTC.

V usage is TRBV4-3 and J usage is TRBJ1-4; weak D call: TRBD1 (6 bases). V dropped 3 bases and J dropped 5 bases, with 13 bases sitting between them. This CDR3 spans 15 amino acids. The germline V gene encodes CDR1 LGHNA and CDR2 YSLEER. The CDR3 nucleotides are TGCGCCAGCAGCCACGCCGGGACACCGAATGAAAAACTGTTTTTT. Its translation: CASSHAGTPNEKLFF.

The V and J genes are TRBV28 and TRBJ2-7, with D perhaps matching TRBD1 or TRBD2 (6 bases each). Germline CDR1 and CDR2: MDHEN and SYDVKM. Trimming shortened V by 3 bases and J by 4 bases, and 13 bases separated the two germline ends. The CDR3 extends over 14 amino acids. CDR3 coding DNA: TGTGCCAGCAGTTTTCGGGGGCCAGAGTACGAGCAGTACTTC. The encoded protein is CASSFRGPEYEQYF.

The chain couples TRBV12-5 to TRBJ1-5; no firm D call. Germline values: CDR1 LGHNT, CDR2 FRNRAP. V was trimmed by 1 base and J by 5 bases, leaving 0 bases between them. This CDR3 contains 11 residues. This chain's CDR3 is CASGLDQPQHF. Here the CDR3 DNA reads TGTGCTAGTGGTTTGGATCAGCCCCAGCATTTT.

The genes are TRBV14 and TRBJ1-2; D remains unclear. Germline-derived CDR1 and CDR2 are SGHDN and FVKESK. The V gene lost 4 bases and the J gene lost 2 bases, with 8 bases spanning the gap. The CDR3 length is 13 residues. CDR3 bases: TGTGCCAGCAGCCCGACCGAAAACTATGGCTACACCTTC. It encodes CASSPTENYGYTF.

CDR3 sequence (DNA): TGCGCCAGCAGCCAACCGGGACAGGATTATAATGAAAAACTGTTTTTT. It is translated as CASSQPGQDYNEKLFF. The chain combines TRBV4-1 with TRBJ1-4; 8 bases line up with TRBD1. The CDR3 is 16 amino acids. Germline V gene sequence: CDR1 MGHRA, CDR2 YSYEKL. V trimming: 2 bases; J trimming: 4 bases; junction bases outside the gene matches: 6.

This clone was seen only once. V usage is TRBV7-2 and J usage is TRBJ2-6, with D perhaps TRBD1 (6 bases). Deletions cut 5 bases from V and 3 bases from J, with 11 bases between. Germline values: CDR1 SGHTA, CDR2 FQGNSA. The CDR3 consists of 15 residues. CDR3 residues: CASSLTGDGANVLTF. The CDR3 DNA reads TGTGCCAGCAGCCTGACAGGAGATGGGGCCAACGTCCTGACTTTC.

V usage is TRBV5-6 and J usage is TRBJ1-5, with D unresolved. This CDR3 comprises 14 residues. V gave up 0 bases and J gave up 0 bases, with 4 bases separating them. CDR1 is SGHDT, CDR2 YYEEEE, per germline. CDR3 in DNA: TGTGCCAGCAGCTTGGGGGGTAGCAATCAGCCCCAGCATTTT. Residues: CASSLGGSNQPQHF.